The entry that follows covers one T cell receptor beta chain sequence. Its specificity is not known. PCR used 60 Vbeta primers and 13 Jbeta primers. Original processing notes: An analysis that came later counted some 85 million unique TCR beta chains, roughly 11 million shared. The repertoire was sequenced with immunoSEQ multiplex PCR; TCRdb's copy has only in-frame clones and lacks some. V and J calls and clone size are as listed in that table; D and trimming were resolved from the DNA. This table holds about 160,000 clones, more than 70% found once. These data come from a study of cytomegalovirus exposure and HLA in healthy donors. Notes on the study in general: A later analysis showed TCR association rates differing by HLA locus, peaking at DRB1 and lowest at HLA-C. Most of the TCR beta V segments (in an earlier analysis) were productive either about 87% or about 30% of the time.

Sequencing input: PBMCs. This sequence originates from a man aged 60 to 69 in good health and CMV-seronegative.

DNA for the CDR3: TGTGCCAGCAGCTTGGATGCGGGAGACGAGCAGTACTTC. Residues: CASSLDAGDEQYF. This chain uses TRBV5-4 with TRBJ2-7, with 7 bases aligning to TRBD2. The germline V gene has CDR1 SGHNT and CDR2 YYREEE (reference sequence). The trim removed 0 bases at V and 5 bases at J, leaving 2 bases unmatched. CDR3 length equals 13 residues.